The clone carrying this TCR beta chain was recorded once. This sample stems from a study of T cell changes during pregnancy in multiple sclerosis. The CDR3 covers 13 residues. V lost 3 bases to trimming and J lost 2 bases, with 7 bases between them. Looked up from germline, CDR1 is LNHDA and CDR2 is SQIVND (reference sequence). TCRdb's copy holds only in-frame clones and misses some; the assay was immunoSEQ multiplex PCR. The table lists 50,000 to 75,000 clones, about 93% of them singletons. V gene TRBV19 combines with J gene TRBJ1-1; D is unclear. The clonotype comes from a female donor with multiple sclerosis, enrolled in a pregnancy study. Here the sequenced sample was CD8+ T cells from peripheral blood mononuclear cells, taken in the third trimester of pregnancy. The CDR3 coding sequence is TGTGCCAGTAGTATGGGCAGCAACACTGAAGCTTTCTTT. This gives the protein CASSMGSNTEAFF.